These 20 T cell receptor beta chains came from one sample sequenced in a study of blood T cell repertoires in COVID-19. Libraries were prepared by immunoSEQ multiplex PCR; TCRdb keeps only in-frame clonotypes and omits some of them. The sample holds under 80,000 clones, just under 85% seen once. Input material: peripheral blood. Source of these receptors: a man aged 70-80 years with acute or convalescent COVID-19.

This chain uses TRBV24-1 with TRBJ2-5, with 9 bases aligning to TRBD1. The CDR3 sequence is 15 residues long. The junction had 7 bases not matched to a gene; V was cut back by 4 bases and J by 5 bases. CDR1 is KGHDR and CDR2 is SFDVKD in the germline V gene. The CDR3 bases are TGTGCCACCAGTGACCCCGGGACAGGGTTGGAGACCCAGTACTTC. It is translated as CATSDPGTGLETQYF.

The table lists this clone with many counts. The chain employs TRBV3-1 (or the pseudogene TRBV3-2) and TRBJ2-2, with 9 bases aligning to TRBD1. CDR1 is LGHDT and CDR2 is YNNKEL in the germline V gene (reference sequence). This CDR3 comprises 14 residues. V trimming: 10 bases; J trimming: 2 bases; junction bases outside the gene matches: 5. CDR3 in amino acids: CATRDRVNTGELFF. Here the CDR3 DNA reads TGTGCCACCCGGGACAGGGTCAACACCGGGGAGCTGTTTTTT.

The J gene is TRBJ1-2, the V gene TRBV11-2; TRBD1 agrees at 7 bases. Unmatched junction bases numbered 7, after V lost 5 bases and J lost 7 bases. The V gene's germline CDR1 is SGHAT and CDR2 FQNNGV. The CDR3 runs to 13 residues. The CDR3 region is CASSTDRAGGYTF. In DNA, the CDR3 is TGTGCCAGCAGCACCGACAGGGCGGGTGGCTACACCTTC. Full variable domain (outside the CDR3, taken from reference TRBV11-2 and TRBJ1-2): EAGVAQSPRYKIIEKRQSVAFWCNPISGHATLYWYQQILGQGPKLLIQFQNNGVVDDSQLPKDRFSAERLKGVDSTLKIQPAKLEDSAVYLCASSTDRAGGYTFGSGTRLTVV.

This chain uses TRBV28 with TRBJ1-5; 8 bases match TRBD1. CDR1 and CDR2 (germline): MDHEN, SYDVKM. Trimming cost V 3 bases and J 5 bases; bases outside gene matches: 9. The CDR3 totals 16 residues. The CDR3 loop is CASSFYQGAPHQPQHF. DNA for the CDR3: TGTGCCAGCAGTTTTTATCAGGGGGCACCCCATCAGCCCCAGCATTTT.

V usage is TRBV10-2 and J usage is TRBJ1-1; D perhaps matches TRBD1 (5 bases). The CDR3 has 16 residues. The V gene lost 4 bases and the J gene lost 1 base, with 16 bases spanning the gap. Germline V gene sequence: CDR1 WSHSY, CDR2 SAAADI. This CDR3 reads CASSGLERGGNTEAFF. DNA of the CDR3: TGCGCCAGCAGTGGGCTCGAGAGGGGAGGGAACACTGAAGCTTTCTTT.

This clone was seen once. The CDR3 region has the DNA TGCGCCAGCAGCGAGGGACAGGGGTTGGAGACCCAGTACTTC. The encoded protein is CASSEGQGLETQYF. The chain carries TRBV5-1 and TRBJ2-5; 10 bases line up with TRBD1. Trimming removed 4 bases from V and 5 bases from J; junction bases left unmatched: 5. CDR3 length: 14 residues. Germline CDR1 SGHRS, CDR2 YFSETQ.

J is TRBJ2-1 and V is TRBV24-1; tentative D call: TRBD2 (6 bases). The CDR3 runs to 12 residues. With 7 bases removed from V and 7 bases from J, the gap between germline ends came to 10 bases. Germline CDR1 and CDR2: KGHDR and SFDVKD. CDR3 in DNA: TGTGCCACCAGCCCCCGGGGGAATGAGCAGTTCTTC. Amino acids: CATSPRGNEQFF.

The chain recombines TRBV10-3 with TRBJ2-5; D is undetermined. The CDR3 has 14 amino acids. Germline assignment: CDR1 ENHRY and CDR2 SYGVKD. The V end was cut by 3 bases, the J end by 3 bases, with 11 bases between. CDR3 residues: CAISEVQFEETQYF. The CDR3 DNA follows: TGTGCCATCAGTGAAGTACAGTTTGAAGAGACCCAGTACTTC.

The chain is built from TRBV5-1 and TRBJ2-7, with 9 bases fitting TRBD1. V dropped 3 bases and J dropped 3; count of bases not matched to a gene: 16. Germline lookup yields CDR1 SGHRS and CDR2 YFSETQ. The CDR3 covers 18 residues. CDR3 DNA: TGCGCCAGCAGCTCCGACGGGTTTTGGGGACAGGGACACTACGAGCAGTACTTC. This sequence encodes CASSSDGFWGQGHYEQYF.

The chain recombines TRBV6-1 with TRBJ1-6; 9 nucleotides agree with TRBD1. Germline values: CDR1 MNHNS, CDR2 SASEGT. This CDR3 contains 17 residues. Germline trimming cut 2 bases from V and 10 bases from J; bases unmatched to any gene: 12. The DNA of the CDR3 is TGTGCCAGCAGTGAACGCTTAGGCGGGACAGGGACCTCACCCCTCCACTTT. As protein: CASSERLGGTGTSPLHF.

V and J are TRBV7-3 and TRBJ2-1; 9 nucleotides agree with TRBD1. Unmatched junction bases numbered 4, after V lost 5 bases and J lost 2 bases. The CDR3 loop spans 15 amino acids. The germline gives CDR1 SGHTA, CDR2 FQGTGA. The CDR3 DNA follows: TGTGCCAGCAGCCCTACAGGGGGCACCTACAATGAGCAGTTCTTC. Amino acid sequence: CASSPTGGTYNEQFF.

The chain couples TRBV3-1 (or the pseudogene TRBV3-2) to TRBJ1-2, with D tentatively TRBD1 (6 bases). The germline V gene has CDR1 LGHDT and CDR2 YNNKEL (reference sequence). CDR3 length equals 12 residues. The ends were cut back, 1 base at V and 7 bases at J, with 7 bases in the middle. CDR3 coding DNA: TGTGCCAGCAGCCAAGCGGACAGTGGCTACACCTTC. It encodes CASSQADSGYTF.

V gene TRBV2 combines with J gene TRBJ2-7; D possibly corresponds to TRBD1 (6 bases). Per the germline V gene, CDR1 is SNHLY and CDR2 is FYNNEI. Trimming stripped 9 bases from V and 3 bases from J, with 9 bases between. CDR3 length: 11 residues. CDR3 bases: TGTGCCAGTGGACAGTTCTACGAGCAGTACTTC. Translated: CASGQFYEQYF.

The chain employs TRBV5-8 and TRBJ2-3; D remains unclear. The germline gives CDR1 SGHTS, CDR2 YDEGEE. V was clipped by 4 bases and J by 4 bases, with 10 bases between them. This CDR3 is built from 13 residues. The CDR3 sequence is CASSLPPADTQYF. Written as DNA, the CDR3 is TGTGCCAGCAGCCTCCCTCCAGCAGATACGCAGTATTTT.

The chain uses TRBV3-1 (or the pseudogene TRBV3-2) and TRBJ2-1; 7 positions match TRBD1. Germline-derived CDR1 and CDR2 are LGHDT and YNNKEL (reference sequence). The CDR3 loop spans 13 amino acids. With V trimmed by 1 base and J by 10 bases, 4 bases remained unmatched. This CDR3 is CASSQADRVEQFF. The CDR3 DNA reads TGTGCCAGCAGCCAAGCAGACAGGGTGGAGCAGTTCTTC.

The rearrangement joins TRBV7-3 to TRBJ2-3, with D possibly matching TRBD2 (7 bases). The V gene lost 6 bases and the J gene lost 4 bases, with 17 bases spanning the gap. The V gene's germline CDR1 is SGHTA and CDR2 FQGTGA. CDR3 length: 15 amino acids. The DNA for the CDR3 is TGTGCCAGCAGTTTCACCGGGGGGCCCCCAGATACGCAGTATTTT. Translated: CASSFTGGPPDTQYF.

This clone was seen a single time. V usage is TRBV5-8 and J usage is TRBJ2-2; 14 positions match TRBD2. With 5 bases clipped from V and 1 base from J, the junction kept 7 bases outside the gene matches. The CDR3 extends over 18 amino acids. The germline gives CDR1 SGHTS, CDR2 YDEGEE. The CDR3 nucleotides read TGTGCCAGCAGTCTAGGACTAGCGGGGGGCTTGAACACCGGGGAGCTGTTTTTT. It is translated as CASSLGLAGGLNTGELFF.

This chain joins TRBV24-1 and TRBJ1-5; D ambiguous. V lost 0 bases and J 2 bases, leaving 13 bases between the germline ends. Germline-derived CDR1 and CDR2 are KGHDR and SFDVKD. The CDR3 covers 17 residues. The CDR3: CATSDLQYRSGNQPQHF. The CDR3 DNA is TGTGCCACCAGTGATTTGCAGTACCGAAGTGGCAATCAGCCCCAGCATTTT.

The chain links TRBV6-5 to TRBJ1-2; weak D call: TRBD1 (6 bases). The CDR3 sequence is 13 residues long. The V and J ends lost 4 bases and 6 bases respectively, with 12 bases between them. Germline-derived CDR1 and CDR2 are MNHEY and SVGAGI. The CDR3 protein is CASSLQGSNGYTF. CDR3 bases: TGTGCCAGCAGTTTACAGGGTAGTAATGGCTACACCTTC.

This chain connects TRBV5-6 to TRBJ2-2; 10 bases are shared with TRBD1. V lost 4 bases, J lost 3 bases, and 6 bases stayed unmatched. The CDR3 spans 16 residues. Germline-derived CDR1 and CDR2 are SGHDT and YYEEEE. The CDR3 spells CASSQDRGRDTGELFF. In nucleotides, the CDR3 is TGTGCCAGCAGCCAAGACAGGGGGCGAGACACCGGGGAGCTGTTTTTT.